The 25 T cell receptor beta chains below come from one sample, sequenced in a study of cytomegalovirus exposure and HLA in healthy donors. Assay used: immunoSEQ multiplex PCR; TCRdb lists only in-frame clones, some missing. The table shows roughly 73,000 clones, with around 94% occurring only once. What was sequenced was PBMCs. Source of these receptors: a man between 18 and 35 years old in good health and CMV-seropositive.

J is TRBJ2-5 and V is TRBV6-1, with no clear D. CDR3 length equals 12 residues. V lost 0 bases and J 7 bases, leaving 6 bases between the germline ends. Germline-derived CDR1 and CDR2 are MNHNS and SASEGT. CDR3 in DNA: TGTGCCAGCAGTGAAGCGCAGGTGACCCAGTACTTC. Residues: CASSEAQVTQYF.

DNA for the CDR3: TGTGCCAGCAGCTCGAGACTAGCGGGAGCGAATGAGCAGTTCTTC. Translation: CASSSRLAGANEQFF. The V call is TRBV5-4, the J call TRBJ2-1; 12 nucleotides agree with TRBD2. Germline V lookup: CDR1 SGHNT, CDR2 YYREEE (reference sequence). This CDR3 region has 15 residues. Trimming at V came to 3 bases and at J to 7 bases, leaving 5 bases not matched to a gene.

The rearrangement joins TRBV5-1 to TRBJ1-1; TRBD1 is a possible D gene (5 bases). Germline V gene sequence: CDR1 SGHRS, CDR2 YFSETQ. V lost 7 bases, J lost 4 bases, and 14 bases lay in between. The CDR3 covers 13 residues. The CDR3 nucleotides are TGCGCCAGCGAAGACAGTAGGGGCACTGAAGCTTTCTTT. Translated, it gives CASEDSRGTEAFF.

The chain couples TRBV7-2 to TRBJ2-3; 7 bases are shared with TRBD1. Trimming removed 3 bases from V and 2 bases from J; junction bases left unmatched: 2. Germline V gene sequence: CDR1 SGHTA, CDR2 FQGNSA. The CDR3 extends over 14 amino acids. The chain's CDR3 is CASSLTGPTDTQYF. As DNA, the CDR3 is TGTGCCAGCAGCTTGACAGGGCCCACAGATACGCAGTATTTT. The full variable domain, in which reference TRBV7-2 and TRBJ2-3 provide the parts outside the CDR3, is GAGVSQSPSNKVTEKGKDVELRCDPISGHTALYWYRQSLGQGLEFLIYFQGNSAPDKSGLPSDRFSAERTGGSVSTLTIQRTQQEDSAVYLCASSLTGPTDTQYFGPGTRLTVL.

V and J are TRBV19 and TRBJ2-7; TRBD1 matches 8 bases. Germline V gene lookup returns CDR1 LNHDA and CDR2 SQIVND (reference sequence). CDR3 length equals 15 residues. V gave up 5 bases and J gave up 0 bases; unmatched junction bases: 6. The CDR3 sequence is CASSVGQVSSYEQYF. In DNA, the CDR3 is TGTGCCAGTAGTGTGGGACAGGTTAGCTCCTACGAGCAGTACTTC.

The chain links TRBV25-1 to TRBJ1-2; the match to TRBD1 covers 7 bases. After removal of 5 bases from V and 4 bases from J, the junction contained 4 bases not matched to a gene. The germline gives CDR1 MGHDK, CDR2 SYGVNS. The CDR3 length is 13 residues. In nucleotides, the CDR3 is TGTGCCAGCAGTCAGACAGGGAGCTATGGCTACACCTTC. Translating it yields CASSQTGSYGYTF.

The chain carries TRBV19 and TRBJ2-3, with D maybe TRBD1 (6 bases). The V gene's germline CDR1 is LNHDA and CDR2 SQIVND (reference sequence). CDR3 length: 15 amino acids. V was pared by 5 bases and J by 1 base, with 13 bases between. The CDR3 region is CASSLGTRGTDTQYF. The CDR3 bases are TGTGCCAGTAGTCTCGGGACACGGGGCACAGATACGCAGTATTTT. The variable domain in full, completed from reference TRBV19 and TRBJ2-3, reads DGGITQSPKYLFRKEGQNVTLSCEQNLNHDAMYWYRQDPGQGLRLIYYSQIVNDFQKGDIAEGYSVSREKKESFPLTVTSAQKNPTAFYLCASSLGTRGTDTQYFGPGTRLTVL.

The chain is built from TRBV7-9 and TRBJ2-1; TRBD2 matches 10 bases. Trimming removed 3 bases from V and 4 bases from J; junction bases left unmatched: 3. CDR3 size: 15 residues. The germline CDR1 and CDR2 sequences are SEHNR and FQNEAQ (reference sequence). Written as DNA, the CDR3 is TGTGCCAGCAGCTTGGGACTAGCGAGATACAATGAGCAGTTCTTC. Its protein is CASSLGLARYNEQFF. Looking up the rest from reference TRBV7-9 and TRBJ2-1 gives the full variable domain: DTGVSQNPRHKITKRGQNVTFRCDPISEHNRLYWYRQTLGQGPEFLTYFQNEAQLEKSRLLSDRFSAERPKGSFSTLEIQRTEQGDSAMYLCASSLGLARYNEQFFGPGTRLTVL.

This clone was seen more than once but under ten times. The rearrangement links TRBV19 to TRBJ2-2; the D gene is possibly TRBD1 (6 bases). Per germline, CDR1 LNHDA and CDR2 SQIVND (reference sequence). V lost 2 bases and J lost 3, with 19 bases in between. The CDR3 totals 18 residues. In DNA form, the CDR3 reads TGTGCCAGTAGTATACAATGGACGCAGGGGTGGGACACCGGGGAGCTGTTTTTT. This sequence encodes CASSIQWTQGWDTGELFF.

CDR3 residues: CSVEEFALNTEAFF. In nucleotides, the CDR3 is TGCAGCGTTGAAGAATTTGCCCTAAACACTGAAGCTTTCTTT. The chain combines TRBV29-1 with TRBJ1-1, with D unresolved. Germline CDR1 SQVTM, CDR2 ANQGSEA. This CDR3 is built from 14 residues. Between the trimmed V and J ends, which lost 0 bases and 2 bases, there was a span of 10 bases.

The CDR3 region is CAWSRMADSSYEQYF. CDR3 coding DNA: TGTGCCTGGAGTCGGATGGCAGACTCTTCCTACGAGCAGTACTTC. The V call is TRBV30, the J call TRBJ2-7; no clear D gene. This CDR3 has 15 amino acids. Germline V gene sequence: CDR1 GTSNPN, CDR2 SVGIG (reference sequence). Trimming cost V 2 bases and J 1 base, with 15 bases left between them.

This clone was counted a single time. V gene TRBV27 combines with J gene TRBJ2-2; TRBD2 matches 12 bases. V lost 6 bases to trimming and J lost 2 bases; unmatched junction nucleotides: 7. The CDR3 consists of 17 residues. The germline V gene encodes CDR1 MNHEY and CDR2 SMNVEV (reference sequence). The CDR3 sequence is CASRLTSGRGNTGELFF. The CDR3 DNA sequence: TGTGCCAGCAGGCTGACTAGCGGGAGAGGAAACACCGGGGAGCTGTTTTTT.

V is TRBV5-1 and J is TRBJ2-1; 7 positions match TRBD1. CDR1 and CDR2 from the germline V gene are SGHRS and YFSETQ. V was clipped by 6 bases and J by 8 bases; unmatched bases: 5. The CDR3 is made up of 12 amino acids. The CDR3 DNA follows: TGCGCCAGCACCGTCCAGGGGGATGAGCAGTTCTTC. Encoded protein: CASTVQGDEQFF.

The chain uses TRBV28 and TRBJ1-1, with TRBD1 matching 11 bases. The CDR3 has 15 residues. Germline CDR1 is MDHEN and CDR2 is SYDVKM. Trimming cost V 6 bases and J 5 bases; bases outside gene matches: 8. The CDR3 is CASSIPGTGGTEAFF. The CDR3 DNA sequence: TGTGCCAGCAGCATCCCCGGGACAGGGGGGACTGAAGCTTTCTTT.

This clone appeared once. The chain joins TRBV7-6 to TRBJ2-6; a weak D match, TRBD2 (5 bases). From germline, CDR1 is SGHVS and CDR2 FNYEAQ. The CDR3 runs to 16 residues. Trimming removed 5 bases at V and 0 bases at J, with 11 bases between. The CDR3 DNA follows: TGTGCCAGCAGCCCCCCCGGGGTCTCTGGGGCCAACGTCCTGACTTTC. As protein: CASSPPGVSGANVLTF.

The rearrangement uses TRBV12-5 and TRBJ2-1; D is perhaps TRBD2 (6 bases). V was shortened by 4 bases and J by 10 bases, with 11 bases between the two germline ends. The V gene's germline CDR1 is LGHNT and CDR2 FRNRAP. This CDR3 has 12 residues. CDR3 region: CASGSAGREQFF. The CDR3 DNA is TGTGCTAGTGGTTCCGCGGGAAGAGAGCAGTTCTTC.

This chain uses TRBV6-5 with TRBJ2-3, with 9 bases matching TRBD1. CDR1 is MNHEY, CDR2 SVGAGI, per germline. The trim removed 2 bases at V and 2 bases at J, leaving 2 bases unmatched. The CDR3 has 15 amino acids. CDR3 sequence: CASSYDRGNTDTQYF. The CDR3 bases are TGTGCCAGCAGTTACGACAGGGGGAACACAGATACGCAGTATTTT.

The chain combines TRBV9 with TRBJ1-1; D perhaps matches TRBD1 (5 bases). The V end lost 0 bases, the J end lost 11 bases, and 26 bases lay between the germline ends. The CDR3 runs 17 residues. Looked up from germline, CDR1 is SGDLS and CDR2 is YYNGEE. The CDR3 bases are TGTGCCAGCAGCGTAGAAGGAGGGGCAGGCTCCCCTTTACGGGCTTTCTTT. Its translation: CASSVEGGAGSPLRAFF.

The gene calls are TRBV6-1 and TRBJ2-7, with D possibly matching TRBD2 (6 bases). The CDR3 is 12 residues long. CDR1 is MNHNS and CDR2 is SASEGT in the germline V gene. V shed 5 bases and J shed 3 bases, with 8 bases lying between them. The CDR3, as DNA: TGTGCCAGCAGTCTCGGGAGCTACGAGCAGTACTTC. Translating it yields CASSLGSYEQYF.

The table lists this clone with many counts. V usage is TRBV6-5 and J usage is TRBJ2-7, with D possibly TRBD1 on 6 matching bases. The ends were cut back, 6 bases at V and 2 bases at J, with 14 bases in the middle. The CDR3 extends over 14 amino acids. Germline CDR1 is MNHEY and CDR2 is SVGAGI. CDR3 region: CASSGIQGPYEQYF. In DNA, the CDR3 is TGTGCCAGCAGCGGAATACAGGGCCCCTACGAGCAGTACTTC.

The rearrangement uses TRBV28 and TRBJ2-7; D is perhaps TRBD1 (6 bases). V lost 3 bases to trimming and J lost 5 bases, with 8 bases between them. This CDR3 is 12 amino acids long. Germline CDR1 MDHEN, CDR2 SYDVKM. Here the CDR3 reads CASSFGGHEQYF. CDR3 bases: TGTGCCAGCAGTTTTGGGGGCCACGAGCAGTACTTC.

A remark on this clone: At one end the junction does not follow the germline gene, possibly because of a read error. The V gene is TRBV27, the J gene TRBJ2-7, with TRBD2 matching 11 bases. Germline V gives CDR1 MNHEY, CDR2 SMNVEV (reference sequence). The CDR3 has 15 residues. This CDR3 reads CASSLVAGGPYEQYF. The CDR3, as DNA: TGTGCCAGCAGTTTAGTAGCGGGAGGGCCCTATGAGCAGTACTTC.

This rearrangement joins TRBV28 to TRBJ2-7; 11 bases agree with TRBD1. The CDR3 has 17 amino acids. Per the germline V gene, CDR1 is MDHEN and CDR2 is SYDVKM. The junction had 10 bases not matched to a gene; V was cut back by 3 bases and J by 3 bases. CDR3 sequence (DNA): TGTGCCAGCAGTTTTGGAAACCCGGGACAGGGGGACTACGAGCAGTACTTC. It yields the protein CASSFGNPGQGDYEQYF.

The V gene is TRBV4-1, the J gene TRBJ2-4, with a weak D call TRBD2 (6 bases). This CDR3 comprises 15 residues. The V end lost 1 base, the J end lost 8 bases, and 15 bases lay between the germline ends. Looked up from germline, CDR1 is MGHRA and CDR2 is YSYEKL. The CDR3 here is CASSQVPGRGDIQYF. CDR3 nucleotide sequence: TGCGCCAGCAGCCAAGTCCCGGGGCGCGGGGACATTCAGTACTTC.

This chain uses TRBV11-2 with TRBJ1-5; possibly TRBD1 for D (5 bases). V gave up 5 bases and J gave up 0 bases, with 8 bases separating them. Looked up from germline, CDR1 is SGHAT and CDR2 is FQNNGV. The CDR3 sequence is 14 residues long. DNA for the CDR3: TGTGCCAGCAGCCGCAGGGTTAGCAATCAGCCCCAGCATTTT. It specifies CASSRRVSNQPQHF.